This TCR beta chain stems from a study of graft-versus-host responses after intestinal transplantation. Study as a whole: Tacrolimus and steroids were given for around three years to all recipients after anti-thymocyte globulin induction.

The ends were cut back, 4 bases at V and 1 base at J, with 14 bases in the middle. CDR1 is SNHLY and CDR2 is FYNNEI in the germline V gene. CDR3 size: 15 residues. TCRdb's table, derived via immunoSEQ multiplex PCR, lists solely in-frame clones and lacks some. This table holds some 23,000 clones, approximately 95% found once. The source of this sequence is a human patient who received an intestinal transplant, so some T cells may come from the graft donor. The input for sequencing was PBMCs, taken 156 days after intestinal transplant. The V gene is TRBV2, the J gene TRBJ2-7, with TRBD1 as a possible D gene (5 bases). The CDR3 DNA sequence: TGTGCCAGCAGTGCTTTTAGGGGCGAATCCTACGAGCAGTACTTC. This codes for CASSAFRGESYEQYF.